Listed below are T cell receptor beta chains from one sample, sequenced in a study of T cells in Graves' hyperthyroidism and ophthalmopathy. A single record per CDR3 protein comes from TCRdb applying MiXCR to the multiplex PCR reads. This sample has almost 350,000 distinct CDR3 sequences, with roughly 18% found just once. Sequenced material: blood. These receptor sequences come from a woman between 40 and 55 years old with Graves' ophthalmopathy. The CDR3 runs from the conserved cysteine through the conserved F or W. Each record gives: J gene, clone size, V gene, CDR3 length, D gene, CDR3 DNA, CDR3 protein. D genes are given only for firm matches. Clone size is given as once, few, many or a size class.

TRBJ2-6 | many | TRBV6-2/TRBV6-3 | 15 | - | TGTGCCAGCAGTTACAGGCTCTCTGGGGCCAACGTCCTGACTTTC | CASSYRLSGANVLTF
TRBJ2-7 | many | TRBV7-8 | 13 | - | TGTGCCAGCAGCTCCCTGCAGGGAAGCGAGCAGTACTTC | CASSSLQGSEQYF
TRBJ2-1 | many | TRBV9 | 11 | - | TGTGCCAGCAGCGGAAACAATGAGCAGTTCTTC | CASSGNNEQFF
TRBJ2-7 | many | TRBV30 | 11 | - | TGTGCCTGGAGTGCGGGCCACGAGCAGTACTTC | CAWSAGHEQYF
TRBJ2-5 | many | TRBV12-3/TRBV12-4 | 14 | TRBD2 | TGTGCCAGCAAGGGACTAGCGGGAAAAGAGACCCAGTACTTC | CASKGLAGKETQYF
TRBJ2-4 | many | TRBV20-1 | 13 | - | TGCAGTGCTAACGAGGTCGCCAAAAACATTCAGTACTTC | CSANEVAKNIQYF
TRBJ1-1 | many | TRBV28 | 12 | - | TGTGCCAGCAGTTTATTTGGAACAGTAGCTTTCTTT | CASSLFGTVAFF
TRBJ2-7 | many | TRBV7-8 | 13 | - | TGTGCCAGCAGCGACTTACAGGGTGGCGAGCAGTACTTC | CASSDLQGGEQYF
TRBJ1-5 | many | TRBV6-2/TRBV6-3 | 14 | TRBD1 | TGTGCCAGCAGCGACAGGGGGCTTGAGCAGCCCCAGCATTTT | CASSDRGLEQPQHF
TRBJ1-2 | few | TRBV7-2 | 15 | - | TGTGCCAGCAGATTAGCGACCGGACAGTACTATGGCTACACCTTC | CASRLATGQYYGYTF